Listed below are T cell receptor beta chains from one sample, sequenced in a study of CD8 T cells in Susac syndrome. TCRdb reanalysed the immunoSEQ multiplex PCR reads using MiXCR and keeps one entry per CDR3 protein. This sample has 100,000 to 150,000 distinct CDR3 sequences, with around 94% found just once. Sequenced input: CD8+ T cells from PBMCs. Receptors originate from a human donor with Susac syndrome. Both conserved end residues are part of each CDR3.

CDR3 | J | V
CASSQGQGDDYGYTF | TRBJ1-2 | TRBV7-9
CASPPPTGLGCGLQPQHF | TRBJ1-5 | TRBV4-3
CASGLAEYYNEQFF | TRBJ2-1 | TRBV6-2/TRBV6-3
CASSPSAGGEKLFF | TRBJ1-4 | TRBV18
CASRVGEGFNSPLHF | TRBJ1-6 | TRBV2
CASSPPRADGANVLTF | TRBJ2-6 | TRBV19
CASTMGGEQYF | TRBJ2-7 | TRBV7-9
CASSPRQGPAGNTEAFF | TRBJ1-1 | TRBV4-2
CAWSLEEGPRYNEQFF | TRBJ2-1 | TRBV30
CASSPGATNEQFF | TRBJ2-1 | TRBV12-3/TRBV12-4
CASGFPFGRGPDTQYF | TRBJ2-3 | TRBV12-5
CASSHGGGREQYF | TRBJ2-7 | TRBV7-2
CASTSEFYGYTF | TRBJ1-2 | TRBV28
CASSHGQGTEQYF | TRBJ2-7 | TRBV14
CAWSAGIYYGYTF | TRBJ1-2 | TRBV30
CASSLGPTSTYEQYF | TRBJ2-7 | TRBV7-9
CASSFSRNEKLFF | TRBJ1-4 | TRBV12-3/TRBV12-4
CASTGSGTDEGLWETQYF | TRBJ2-5 | TRBV19
CASSVKETQYF | TRBJ2-5 | TRBV5-6
CSARIDTQYF | TRBJ2-3 | TRBV20-1
CATSATGGRETQYF | TRBJ2-5 | TRBV24-1
CSVEAEGTLSYEQYF | TRBJ2-7 | TRBV29-1
CASSPVRQNTEAFF | TRBJ1-1 | TRBV6-2/TRBV6-3
CASSIYSESTDTQYF | TRBJ2-3 | TRBV2
CASSGRQNQETQYF | TRBJ2-5 | TRBV2
CASSLPLVEGRFGTQYF | TRBJ2-5 | TRBV7-9
CADPWTDTQYF | TRBJ2-3 | TRBV5-1
CASSQGGYQPQHF | TRBJ1-5 | TRBV3-1
CASSLRTRDYEQYF | TRBJ2-7 | TRBV5-1
CSARASTDYEQYF | TRBJ2-7 | TRBV20-1
CASSLIGGGGSDTQYF | TRBJ2-3 | TRBV7-3